This TCR beta chain comes out of a study of cytomegalovirus exposure and HLA in healthy donors. Germline V CDR1 and CDR2: SNHLY, FYNNEI. Trimming pared 8 bases from V and 0 bases from J, leaving 15 bases between. The CDR3 covers 15 residues. The assay was immunoSEQ multiplex PCR, and TCRdb's table has in-frame clones only and misses some. The sample shows around 91,000 clones, roughly 92% of them seen only once. This chain connects TRBV2 to TRBJ2-3, with D uncertain. The sequence was obtained from a woman in her 30s in good health and CMV-seropositive. Sample: PBMCs. The CDR3 DNA reads TGTGCCAGCCGAAATTACAAATATAGCACAGATACGCAGTATTTT. This encodes CASRNYKYSTDTQYF.